These T cell receptor beta chains were read from a single sample in a study of a mutant IDH1 vaccine in newly diagnosed glioma. These receptors lack a known antigen. Profiled with immunoSEQ multiplex PCR; TCRdb holds only in-frame clones, not every one. The table lists fewer than 55,000 clones, less than 70% of them singletons. This specimen consisted of peripheral blood mononuclear cells (PBMCs), obtained from a glioma patient whose treatment included an IDH1 peptide vaccine. The source is a middle-aged man with glioma. Some clones in this sample may be carry-over from other donors' samples. The CDR3 runs from the conserved cysteine through the conserved F or W. The D gene is left open where the match is weak. Clone sizes are given selectively: once, few, many, or a class where the clone is expanded.

V,size,D,J,CDR3,DNA
TRBV5-6,.,TRBD1,TRBJ2-1,CASRPPQGAASWRYNEQFF,TGTGCCAGCAGACCTCCACAGGGGGCAGCGAGTTGGAGGTACAATGAGCAGTTCTTC
TRBV19,few,TRBD1,TRBJ2-1,CASHPQGTGSNEQFF,TGTGCCAGTCACCCTCAGGGGACAGGGTCCAATGAGCAGTTCTTC
TRBV29-1,.,.,TRBJ2-2,CSVEDRSNTGELFF,TGCAGCGTTGAAGACCGAAGTAACACCGGGGAGCTGTTTTTT
TRBV7-8,.,.,TRBJ2-3,CASRLGSSTDTQYF,TGTGCCAGCAGGTTAGGGTCTAGCACAGATACGCAGTATTTT
TRBV30,.,.,TRBJ2-7,CAGRVSVQQYF,TGTGCCGGACGGGTCTCCGTCCAGCAGTACTTC
TRBV7-8,few,.,TRBJ1-5,CASSSPSETVSNQPQHF,TGTGCCAGCAGCTCTCCCTCGGAGACAGTTAGCAATCAGCCCCAGCATTTT
TRBV4-1,few,.,TRBJ1-1,CASSRPDRNTEAFF,TGCGCCAGCAGCCGCCCGGACAGAAACACTGAAGCTTTCTTT
TRBV25-1,few,.,TRBJ1-2,CASSEYTNYGYTF,TGTGCCAGCAGTGAATACACCAACTATGGCTACACCTTC
TRBV5-4,.,.,TRBJ2-3,CASSLAGSAHTQYF,TGTGCCAGCAGCTTGGCCGGGTCGGCCCATACGCAGTATTTT
TRBV27,.,.,TRBJ1-6,CASSRTGLIYSPLHF,TGTGCCAGCAGTAGAACAGGGCTAATCTATTCACCCCTCCACTTT
TRBV6-5,once,TRBD1,TRBJ2-7,CASRPGQGAFYEQYF,TGTGCCAGCAGACCCGGACAGGGGGCCTTCTACGAGCAGTACTTC
TRBV2,.,.,TRBJ1-2,CASSADTRFYGYTF,TGTGCCAGCAGTGCCGACACCCGCTTCTATGGCTACACCTTC
TRBV6-6,.,.,TRBJ2-5,CASTSRGLKTQYF,TGTGCCAGCACCTCTCGTGGTCTAAAGACCCAGTACTTC
TRBV4-1,few,.,TRBJ1-1,CASSQGRGVYSEAFF,TGCGCCAGCAGCCAAGGACGGGGCGTCTACTCTGAAGCTTTCTTT
TRBV7-2,.,.,TRBJ2-3,CASSLKRTDTQYF,TGTGCCAGCAGCTTGAAGAGGACAGATACGCAGTATTTT
TRBV7-9,.,TRBD2,TRBJ2-3,CASSHLAGNTDTHYF,TGTGCCAGCAGCCATTTAGCGGGGAACACAGATACGCATTATTTT
TRBV13,.,TRBD1,TRBJ2-1,CASSPSGTGNYNEQFF,TGTGCCAGCAGCCCGTCCGGGACAGGGAACTACAATGAGCAGTTCTTC
TRBV2,.,.,TRBJ1-4,CASSDFALATNEKLFF,TGTGCCAGCAGTGATTTTGCCCTCGCAACTAATGAAAAACTGTTTTTT
TRBV2,.,.,TRBJ2-2,CATQGGYTGELFF,TGTGCGACCCAGGGGGGGTACACCGGGGAGCTGTTTTTT
TRBV6-5,.,.,TRBJ2-3,CASRRTRESTDTQYF,TGTGCCAGCAGAAGGACCAGGGAGAGCACAGATACGCAGTATTTT
TRBV4-1,.,.,TRBJ1-1,CASSRGDGPPEAFF,TGCGCCAGCAGCCGGGGGGACGGACCTCCTGAAGCTTTCTTT
TRBV11-2,.,.,TRBJ1-6,CASSLDRQRPLHF,TGTGCCAGCAGCTTAGATAGGCAGAGACCCCTCCACTTT
TRBV19,few,.,TRBJ1-1,CASSMLRNTEAFF,TGTGCCAGTAGTATGCTGAGGAACACTGAAGCTTTCTTT
TRBV6-5,.,.,TRBJ1-3,CASSWDTLSGNTIYF,TGTGCCAGCAGTTGGGACACCTTATCTGGAAACACCATATATTTT
TRBV7-2,few,.,TRBJ1-2,CASSSSGARRGYTF,TGTGCCAGCAGCTCGTCCGGGGCCCGGCGGGGCTACACCTTC
TRBV7-9,.,.,TRBJ1-5,CASSPTEVGDQPQHF,TGTGCCAGCAGCCCCACCGAGGTGGGGGATCAGCCCCAGCATTTT
TRBV5-4,.,.,TRBJ1-1,CASKRSAQEVTEAFF,TGTGCCAGCAAGAGGAGCGCCCAGGAGGTCACTGAAGCTTTCTTT
TRBV19,.,.,TRBJ1-5,CASSMGRQGNQPQHF,TGTGCCAGTAGTATGGGAAGACAGGGCAATCAGCCCCAGCATTTT
TRBV11-3,.,TRBD2,TRBJ2-7,CASSGGDEQYF,TGTGCCAGCAGCGGGGGGGACGAGCAGTACTTC
TRBV14,once,TRBD1,TRBJ1-1,CASSPDRYYTEAFF,TGTGCCAGCAGCCCGGACAGGTACTACACTGAAGCTTTCTTT
TRBV6-5,few,.,TRBJ1-1,CASSVYEGTEAFF,TGTGCCAGCAGTGTATATGAGGGCACTGAAGCTTTCTTT
TRBV5-1,.,.,TRBJ2-1,CASSLRAGGINEQFF,TGCGCCAGCAGCTTAAGGGCGGGTGGTATCAATGAGCAGTTCTTC
TRBV9,.,.,TRBJ2-4,CASSPSGTLKNIQYF,TGTGCCAGCAGCCCTTCCGGGACACTTAAAAACATTCAGTACTTC
TRBV15,.,.,TRBJ1-5,CATSVGTNQPQHF,TGTGCCACCAGCGTGGGGACCAATCAGCCCCAGCATTTT
TRBV5-1,.,.,TRBJ2-1,CASSLATNSYNEQFF,TGCGCCAGCAGCTTAGCCACGAACTCCTACAATGAGCAGTTCTTC
TRBV29-1,.,.,TRBJ2-7,CSVVQTTHSYEQYF,TGCAGCGTTGTACAGACCACTCATTCCTACGAGCAGTACTTC
TRBV2,.,TRBD1,TRBJ2-7,CASTPGQSYEQYF,TGTGCCAGCACACCGGGACAGAGCTACGAGCAGTACTTC
TRBV6-5,.,TRBD1,TRBJ1-2,CASSQGGQGIYGYTF,TGTGCCAGCAGCCAGGGGGGACAGGGGATCTATGGCTACACCTTC
TRBV2,.,.,TRBJ1-2,CASSEQGRDGYTF,TGTGCCAGCAGTGAGCAGGGACGGGATGGCTACACCTTC
TRBV19,.,.,TRBJ1-1,CASSISTMNTEAFF,TGTGCCAGTAGTATCAGTACCATGAACACTGAAGCTTTCTTT
TRBV7-2,.,TRBD1,TRBJ1-2,CASSLAGGAQGYTF,TGTGCCAGCAGCTTAGCAGGGGGCGCACAGGGCTACACCTTC
TRBV14,.,.,TRBJ2-5,CASSQAPQETQYF,TGTGCCAGCAGCCAAGCGCCCCAAGAGACCCAGTACTTC
TRBV7-2,.,.,TRBJ1-1,CASSFDHLNTEAFF,TGTGCCAGCAGCTTCGACCACCTGAACACTGAAGCTTTCTTT
TRBV27,.,.,TRBJ1-5,CASRDRGLSNQPQHF,TGTGCCAGCAGGGATAGAGGGCTGAGCAATCAGCCCCAGCATTTT
TRBV6-5,.,TRBD1,TRBJ1-6,CASRPTTGVRVPLHF,TGTGCCAGCAGACCCACGACAGGGGTACGGGTCCCCCTCCACTTT
TRBV6-6,.,.,TRBJ1-3,CASSNRPGAGNTIYF,TGTGCCAGCAGTAATCGGCCCGGCGCTGGAAACACCATATATTTT
TRBV30,few,TRBD1,TRBJ2-3,CAWSPLDRAPDTQYF,TGTGCCTGGAGCCCGCTCGACAGGGCTCCAGATACGCAGTATTTT
TRBV11-3,.,TRBD2,TRBJ2-5,CASSLGGSGAQETQYF,TGTGCCAGCAGCTTAGGGGGTAGCGGGGCCCAAGAGACCCAGTACTTC
TRBV5-1,.,.,TRBJ1-1,CASSLAPGMNTEAFF,TGCGCCAGCAGCTTGGCCCCAGGAATGAACACTGAAGCTTTCTTT
TRBV5-6,.,TRBD1,TRBJ1-6,CASSLVGQGYSPLHF,TGTGCCAGCAGCTTAGTGGGACAGGGTTATTCACCCCTCCACTTT
TRBV10-2,.,TRBD1,TRBJ2-7,CASSRDRTYEQYF,TGCGCCAGCAGTCGGGACAGGACCTACGAGCAGTACTTC
TRBV6-5,.,.,TRBJ1-5,CASREIGSNNQPQHF,TGTGCCAGCAGAGAGATAGGGTCGAACAATCAGCCCCAGCATTTT
TRBV29-1,.,.,TRBJ1-2,CSVGSYGLPNGYTF,TGCAGCGTTGGTTCATATGGACTGCCGAATGGCTACACCTTC
TRBV7-7,.,.,TRBJ2-1,CASSDSGTGFNEQFF,TGTGCTAGCAGCGATAGCGGGACAGGGTTCAATGAGCAGTTCTTC